Reported below is one T cell receptor beta chain. Looked up from germline, CDR1 is KGHSH and CDR2 is LQKENI. V was trimmed by 4 bases and J by 0 bases, leaving 9 bases between them. The CDR3 contains 14 residues. The sample belongs to a study of T cell responses to AZD1222 COVID-19 vaccine. Here immunoSEQ multiplex PCR was the method, and the copy in TCRdb shows in-frame clones only, minus some. The data show about 150,000 clones, 70% to 90% seen once. The specimen was peripheral blood, collected on day 0 of AZD1222 vaccination. The receptor was isolated from an adult in good health. V gene TRBV18 combines with J gene TRBJ1-1, with a possible D match to TRBD1 (6 bases). This CDR3 reads CASSQGQMNTEAFF. The CDR3 nucleotides read TGTGCCAGCTCACAAGGACAGATGAACACTGAAGCTTTCTTT.